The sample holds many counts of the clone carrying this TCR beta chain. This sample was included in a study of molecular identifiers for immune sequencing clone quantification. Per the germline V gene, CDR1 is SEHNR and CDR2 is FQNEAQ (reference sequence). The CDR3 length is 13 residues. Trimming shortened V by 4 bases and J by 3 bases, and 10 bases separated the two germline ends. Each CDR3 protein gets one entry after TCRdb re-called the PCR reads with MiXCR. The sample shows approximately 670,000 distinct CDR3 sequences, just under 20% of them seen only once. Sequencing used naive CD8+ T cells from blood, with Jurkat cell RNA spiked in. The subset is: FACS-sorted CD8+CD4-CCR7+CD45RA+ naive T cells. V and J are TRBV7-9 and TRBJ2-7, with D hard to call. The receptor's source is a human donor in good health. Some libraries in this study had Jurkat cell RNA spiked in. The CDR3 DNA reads TGTGCCAGCAGCTCCGTGGTTGACTACGAGCAGTACTTC. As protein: CASSSVVDYEQYF.